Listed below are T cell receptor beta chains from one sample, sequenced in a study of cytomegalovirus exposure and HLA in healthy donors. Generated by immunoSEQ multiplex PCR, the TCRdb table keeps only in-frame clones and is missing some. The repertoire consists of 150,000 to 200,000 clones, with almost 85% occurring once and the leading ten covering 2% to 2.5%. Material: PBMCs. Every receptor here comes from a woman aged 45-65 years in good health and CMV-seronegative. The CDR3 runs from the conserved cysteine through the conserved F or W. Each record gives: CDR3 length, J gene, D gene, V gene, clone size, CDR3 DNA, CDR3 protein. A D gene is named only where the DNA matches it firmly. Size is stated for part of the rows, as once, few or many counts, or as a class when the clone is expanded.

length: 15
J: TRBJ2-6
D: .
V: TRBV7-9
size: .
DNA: TGTGCCAGCAGCTTAGGGAGCTCTGGGGCCAACGTCCTGACTTTC
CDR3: CASSLGSSGANVLTF

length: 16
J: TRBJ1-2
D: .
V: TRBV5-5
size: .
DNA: TGTGCCAGCAGCCCGAACTTATCCCAGGGGAACTATGGCTACACCTTC
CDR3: CASSPNLSQGNYGYTF

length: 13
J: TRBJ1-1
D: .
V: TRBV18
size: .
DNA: TGTGCCAGCCGGGGACTCCCGGGGACTGAAGCTTTCTTT
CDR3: CASRGLPGTEAFF

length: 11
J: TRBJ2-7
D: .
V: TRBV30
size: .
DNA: TGTGCCTGGAGCCCCGCCTACGAGCAGTACTTC
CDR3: CAWSPAYEQYF

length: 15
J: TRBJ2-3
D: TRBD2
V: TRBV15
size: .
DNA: TGTGCCACCAGCAGAGTTAGCGGGAACACAGATACGCAGTATTTT
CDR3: CATSRVSGNTDTQYF

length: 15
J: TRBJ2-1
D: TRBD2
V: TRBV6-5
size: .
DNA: TGTGCCAGCAGTCGGACTAGCGGGAAATACAATGAGCAGTTCTTC
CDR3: CASSRTSGKYNEQFF

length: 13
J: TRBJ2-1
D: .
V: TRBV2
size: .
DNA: TGTGCCAGCAGTGAAGATCTGTACAATGAGCAGTTCTTC
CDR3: CASSEDLYNEQFF

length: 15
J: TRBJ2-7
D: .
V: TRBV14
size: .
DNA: TGTGCCAGCAGCCAAGCCCTAGATTTGGGCTACGAGCAGTACTTC
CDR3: CASSQALDLGYEQYF

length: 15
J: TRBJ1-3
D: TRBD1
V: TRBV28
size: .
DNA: TGTGCCAGCAGTTTGGGACAGGGAGCTGGAAACACCATATATTTT
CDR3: CASSLGQGAGNTIYF

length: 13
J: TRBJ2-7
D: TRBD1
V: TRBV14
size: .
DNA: TGTGCCAGCAGAAAAGCAGGGGGAAACGAGCAGTACTTC
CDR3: CASRKAGGNEQYF

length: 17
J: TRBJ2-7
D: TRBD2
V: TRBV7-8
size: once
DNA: TGTGCCAGCAGCCATAAAGACCCGGGACTAGCGGGAGACGAGCAGTACTTC
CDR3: CASSHKDPGLAGDEQYF

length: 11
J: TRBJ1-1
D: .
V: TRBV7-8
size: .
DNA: TGTGCCAGCAGCTCAAACCGGGAAGCTTTCTTT
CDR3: CASSSNREAFF

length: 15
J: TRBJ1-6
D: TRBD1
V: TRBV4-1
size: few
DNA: TGCGCCAGCAGCCATAGACAGGGGAATAATTCACCCCTCCACTTT
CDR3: CASSHRQGNNSPLHF

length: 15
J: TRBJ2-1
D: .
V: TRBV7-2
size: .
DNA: TGTGCCAGCAGCGTTAGCTCTAGCTCCTACAATGAGCAGTTCTTC
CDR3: CASSVSSSSYNEQFF

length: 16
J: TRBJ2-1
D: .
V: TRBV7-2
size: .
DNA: TGTGCCAGCAGCTTATATTTGGCCTCCCAGGGCAATGAGCAGTTCTTC
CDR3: CASSLYLASQGNEQFF

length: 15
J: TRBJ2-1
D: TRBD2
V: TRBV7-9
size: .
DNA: TGTGCCAGCAGCCTTGGGCTAGCGGGAGGGGGGGAGCAGTTCTTC
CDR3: CASSLGLAGGGEQFF

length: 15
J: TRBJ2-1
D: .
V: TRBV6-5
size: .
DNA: TGTGCCAGCAGGGGGGAGCGGGTTCGCTACAATGAGCAGTTCTTC
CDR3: CASRGERVRYNEQFF

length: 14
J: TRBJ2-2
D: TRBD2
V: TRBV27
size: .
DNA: TGTGCCAGCAGTCGGACTAGCGGTACCGGGGAGCTGTTTTTT
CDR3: CASSRTSGTGELFF

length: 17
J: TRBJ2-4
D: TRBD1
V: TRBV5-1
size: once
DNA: TGCGCCAGCAGCTTGAGACAGGGGTCCATCAGGCAAAACATTCAGTACTTC
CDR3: CASSLRQGSIRQNIQYF

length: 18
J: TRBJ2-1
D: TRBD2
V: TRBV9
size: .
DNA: TGTGCCAGCAGCGCCTCCGGACTAGCGGGAGGGGTAAACAATGAGCAGTTCTTC
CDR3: CASSASGLAGGVNNEQFF

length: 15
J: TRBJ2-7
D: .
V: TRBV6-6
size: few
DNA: TGTGCCAGCAGTTACGTACAGTTGAGCTCCTACGAGCAGTACTTC
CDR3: CASSYVQLSSYEQYF

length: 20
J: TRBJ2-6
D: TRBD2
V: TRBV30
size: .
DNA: TGTGCCTGGAGTGTCAACTCGGGACTAGCGGGAGCGACTGGGGCCAACGTCCTGACTTTC
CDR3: CAWSVNSGLAGATGANVLTF

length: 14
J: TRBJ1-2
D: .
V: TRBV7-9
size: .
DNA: TGTGCCAGCAGCACGGGAGGGGTCCCCTATGGCTACACCTTC
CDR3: CASSTGGVPYGYTF

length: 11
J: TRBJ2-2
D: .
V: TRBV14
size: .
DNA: TGTGCCAGTACAGGGACCGGGGAGCTGTTTTTT
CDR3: CASTGTGELFF

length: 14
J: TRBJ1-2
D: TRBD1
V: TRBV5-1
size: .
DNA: TGCGCCAGCAAAGAGGACAGGGCAAACTATGGCTACACCTTC
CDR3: CASKEDRANYGYTF

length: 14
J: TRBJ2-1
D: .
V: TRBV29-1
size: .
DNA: TGCAGCGTGGGACTTCCTCCGGCCTACAATGAGCAGTTCTTC
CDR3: CSVGLPPAYNEQFF

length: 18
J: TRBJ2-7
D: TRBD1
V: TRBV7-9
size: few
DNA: TGTGCCAGCAGCCCTTCCCCGGGACAGGGGGCGTATTTCGACGAGCAGTACTTC
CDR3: CASSPSPGQGAYFDEQYF

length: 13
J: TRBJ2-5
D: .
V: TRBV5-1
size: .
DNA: TGCGCCAGCAGCTTGTGGCCAGATGAGACCCAGTACTTC
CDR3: CASSLWPDETQYF